This T cell receptor beta chain was captured in a study of blood T cell repertoires in COVID-19. Study as a whole: The origin of the acute and convalescent COVID-19 samples was the United States, Italy and Spain. T cells, B-cell-depleted T cells, or PBMCs supplied cDNA or gDNA.

Per the study methods: Amplification of reference gene primers provided the estimated nucleated cell counts. Using immunoSEQ multiplex PCR, the repertoire was profiled, and TCRdb retains in-frame clones only, with some absent. Clone size and V and J calls were adopted from that table, with D and trimming inferred from the DNA. Of under 300,000 clones in the sample, around 80% were seen once. The V gene's germline CDR1 is SQVTM and CDR2 ANQGSEA. The CDR3 spans 11 residues. Between the trimmed V and J ends, which lost 6 bases and 4 bases, there was a span of 9 bases. V gene TRBV29-1 combines with J gene TRBJ1-1; no clear D gene. The TCR originated in a man aged 40-49 years who had recovered from COVID-19. The specimen was peripheral blood. CDR3 residues: CSVFRGTEAFF. DNA for the CDR3: TGCAGCGTCTTCCGGGGCACTGAAGCTTTCTTT.